The entry below gives a single TCR beta chain sequence along with its context. Its antigen target is currently unknown. No much larger clone is present one base from it, and per-base qualities are unavailable. These data are taken from a study of T cell responses to AZD1222 COVID-19 vaccine (dated by TCRdb to about 2021). A note on the overall study: Because spike-specific TCR depth and breadth did not differ between the two schedules, AZD1222 recipients who got a second dose at roughly 4 weeks were pooled with those who got a second dose at roughly 12 weeks. Enrollment into the trials was organized by age into subgroups of 18-55, 56-69 and 70-plus years, and those subgroups contained 148, 28 and 57 TCR-sequenced participants, respectively. A total of under 250 trial participants underwent TCR sequencing, of whom roughly 210 had received two doses of AZD1222 and roughly 26 had received two doses of the MenACWY control vaccine.

Broader findings and caveats from the paper: Participants were mostly white British and included more females than males, and it was suggested by the authors that clonal diversity may have been underestimated. The whole spike protein was spanned by vaccine-associated CD4 TCRs, and dominant responses were seen in regions 160-218 and 743-854. Nearly half of unique spike-specific TCRs reportedly recognized epitopes outside regions mutated in the B.1.351 and B.1.1.7 variants. A significant rise in spike-specific TCR breadth and depth was observed after two AZD1222 doses relative to day 0 and relative to MenACWY recipients. The 56-69-year group was small, and its depth increase did not reach significance, likely because of low power. Because no samples from the day 14 peak response were available, repertoires could be characterized only after the peak T cell response. Conclusions about previously exposed vaccinees are limited because only six or seven AZD1222 recipients were SARS-CoV-2 seropositive at baseline.

The sample's time point label, in plain terms: baseline before first vaccination. The vaccinee samples were drawn from two UK trials, COV001 and COV002, one of which was a single-blind randomized controlled phase 2/3 trial testing AZD1222 (ChAdOx1 nCoV-19) in healthy adults. For TCRbeta chain sequencing, PBMC samples were collected from trial participants at day 0 and at day 28 after the second dose. The CDR3 regions of human TCRbeta chains were subjected to immunosequencing. Processing in the source paper ran as follows. Repertoire TCRs were matched against a reference library of SARS-CoV-2-specific TCRs generated with the MIRA antigen-specificity platform. Breadth was defined as the fraction of unique TCRs that were SARS-CoV-2-associated. Depth was defined as the fraction of total T cells that were SARS-CoV-2-associated. Using the MIRA data, each spike-specific TCR was assigned both to the spike region to which the TCR was reactive and to a CD4 or CD8 class. Log10-transformed breadth and depth values were compared by one-way ANOVA with Sidak's multiple comparisons tests. TCRdb stores this immuneACCESS table with in-frame sequences only. Part of the clones is absent; in the studies checked, under half of the shortfall reflects unresolved V genes, and no reason is known for the rest. V and J calls and clone size come straight from that table; D and trimming were deduced from the DNA. Recorded for this sample are 150,000 or so clones; 91% of them occurred a single time. More than 1.3% of the sample belongs to the ten largest clones.

The receptor was derived from an adult in good health. This specimen was peripheral blood, taken on day 0 of AZD1222 vaccination.

Read as DNA, the sequence is TGTGCCAGCCAAAGGACGGTGAACACCGGGGAGCTGTTTTTT. Its amino acids are CASQRTVNTGELFF. The receptor chain draws on TRBV6-4 and TRBJ2-2; too little of a D gene remains to name it. CDR1 and CDR2 are read off the germline V gene as MRHNA and SNTAGT. Trimming at the junction amounts to 8 bases on V and 1 base on J, and the germline ends lie 11 bases apart. Inclusive of the bounding cysteine and phenylalanine, the CDR3 is 14 residues long. Only the CDR3 portion is preserved as DNA: 42 bases, with reading frame beginning at the first base.